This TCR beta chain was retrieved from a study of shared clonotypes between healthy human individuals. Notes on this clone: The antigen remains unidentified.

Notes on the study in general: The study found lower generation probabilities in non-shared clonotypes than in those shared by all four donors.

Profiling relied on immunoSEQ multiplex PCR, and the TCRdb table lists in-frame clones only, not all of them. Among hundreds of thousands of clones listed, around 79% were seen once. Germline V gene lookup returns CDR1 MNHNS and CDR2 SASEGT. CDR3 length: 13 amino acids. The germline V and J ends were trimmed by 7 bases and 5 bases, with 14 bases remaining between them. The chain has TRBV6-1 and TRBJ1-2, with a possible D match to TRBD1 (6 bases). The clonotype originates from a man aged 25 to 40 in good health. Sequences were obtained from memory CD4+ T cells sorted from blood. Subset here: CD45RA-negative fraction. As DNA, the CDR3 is TGTGCCAGCAAGGGCGGGGGGCTATATGGCTACACCTTC. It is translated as CASKGGGLYGYTF.